This TCR beta chain came from a study of cytomegalovirus exposure and HLA in healthy donors. In its sample, this clone was seen a few times. What it binds is unknown. Whole-study findings and limits: CMV serostatus alone was available as immune exposure information.

Between the trimmed V and J ends, which lost 5 bases and 7 bases, there was a span of 18 bases. The CDR3 runs to 14 residues. CDR1 is SEHNR, CDR2 FQNEAQ, per germline (reference sequence). With 60 Vbeta and 13 Jbeta primers, the PCR was carried out. Sequencing used immunoSEQ multiplex PCR; TCRdb keeps in-frame clones, though not all of them. The sample records about 140,000 clones, around three quarters being singletons. What was sequenced was PBMCs. The TCR was taken from a man aged 30-40 years in good health. The J gene is TRBJ2-7, the V gene TRBV7-9, with D maybe TRBD1 (6 bases). The CDR3 is CASSPQGRIGEQYF. CDR3 sequence (DNA): TGTGCCAGCAGCCCCCAGGGGAGAATCGGGGAGCAGTACTTC.